The 25 T cell receptor beta chains below all came from one sample that was sequenced in a study of graft-versus-host responses after intestinal transplantation. Using immunoSEQ multiplex PCR, the repertoire was profiled, and TCRdb retains in-frame clones only, with some absent. The sample lists some 86,000 clones, 91% seen once, with nearly 0.1% in the top ten. The antigens of these receptors remain unknown. The sample was unstimulated CD4+ T cells sorted from spleen or lymph node cells, taken before intestinal transplant. These receptors all stem from a human donor who received an intestinal transplant.

This clone was recorded once. The gene calls are TRBV7-8 and TRBJ2-4; the match to TRBD1 covers 7 bases. The junction had 4 bases not matched to a gene; V was cut back by 4 bases and J by 1 base. The CDR3 spans 15 residues. In germline, CDR1 is SGHVS, CDR2 FQNEAQ. The CDR3 DNA reads as TGTGCCAGCAGCTCCATACAGGGGGCCAAAAACATTCAGTACTTC. Translated: CASSSIQGAKNIQYF.

The V call is TRBV5-1, the J call TRBJ2-7; possible D gene TRBD2, 5 bases. Deletions cut 0 bases from V and 5 bases from J, with 9 bases between. There are 13 residues in the CDR3. CDR1 and CDR2 (germline): SGHRS, YFSETQ. In DNA, the CDR3 is TGCGCCAGCAGCTTGGCCGGGGTGGACGAGCAGTACTTC. The encoded protein is CASSLAGVDEQYF.

The chain carries TRBV6-5 and TRBJ2-3; 7 nucleotides match TRBD1. V lost 5 bases, J lost 6 bases, and 5 bases stayed unmatched. This CDR3 region has 13 residues. CDR1 and CDR2 (germline): MNHEY, SVGAGI. CDR3 bases: TGTGCCAGCAGTCCAGGGGGATGGGATACGCAGTATTTT. Its translation is CASSPGGWDTQYF.

The V gene is TRBV29-1, the J gene TRBJ2-3; 7 positions agree with TRBD2. The trim removed 3 bases at V and 6 bases at J, leaving 3 bases unmatched. CDR1 is SQVTM and CDR2 is ANQGSEA in the germline V gene. The CDR3 runs 12 residues. CDR3 nucleotides: TGCAGCGTTGACGGGGGGACGGATACGCAGTATTTT. Amino acids: CSVDGGTDTQYF.

V is TRBV19 and J is TRBJ2-2; D remains unclear. The CDR3 has 14 residues. Trimming shortened V by 3 bases and J by 2 bases, and 7 bases separated the two germline ends. CDR1 LNHDA and CDR2 SQIVND come from the germline V gene (reference sequence). CDR3 DNA: TGTGCCAGTAGTATTTCCAGTAACACCGGGGAGCTGTTTTTT. As protein: CASSISSNTGELFF.

DNA of the CDR3: TGCGCCAGCAGTCCAGGGGGCACTAATGAAAAACTGTTTTTT. Translated: CASSPGGTNEKLFF. This rearrangement joins TRBV10-1 to TRBJ1-4; 8 nucleotides align to TRBD1. Losses at the gene ends were 5 bases for V and 2 bases for J; bases not matched to a gene: 1. The CDR3 sequence is 14 residues long. The germline V gene has CDR1 WNHNN and CDR2 SYGVQD (reference sequence).

This sequence joins TRBV9 and TRBJ2-7, with D perhaps TRBD2 (6 bases). The CDR3 is made up of 16 amino acids. Germline CDR1 is SGDLS and CDR2 is YYNGEE. V was clipped by 2 bases and J by 3 bases, with 18 bases between them. CDR3 in amino acids: CASSVGGTLLGYEQYF. The CDR3 region has the DNA TGTGCCAGCAGCGTGGGCGGGACGCTCCTCGGCTACGAGCAGTACTTC.

A few counts support this clone. The chain joins TRBV10-3 to TRBJ1-6; D not certain. V lost 6 bases to trimming and J lost 14 bases, with 14 bases between them. Germline lookup yields CDR1 ENHRY and CDR2 SYGVKD. The CDR3 runs 12 residues. The CDR3 DNA is TGTGCCATCAGAGGCGGCTCTCCCACCCTCCACTTT. Encoded protein: CAIRGGSPTLHF.

This chain links TRBV30 with TRBJ2-3, with D unresolved. Trimming removed 0 bases from V and 0 bases from J, with 7 bases in between. CDR1 and CDR2 from the germline V gene are GTSNPN and SVGIG (reference sequence). The CDR3 extends over 14 amino acids. The CDR3 DNA sequence: TGTGCCTGGAGTGTCCCGGGTAGCACAGATACGCAGTATTTT. Translation gives CAWSVPGSTDTQYF.

This chain connects TRBV7-9 to TRBJ1-6; 8 bases are a match to TRBD1. J gave up 9 bases and V 4 bases, and 8 bases lay outside the gene matches. Germline V CDR1 and CDR2: SEHNR, FQNEAQ (reference sequence). There are 15 residues in the CDR3. CDR3: CASSSGQGVGSPLHF. The CDR3 DNA is TGTGCCAGCAGCTCCGGACAGGGCGTTGGTTCACCCCTCCACTTT.

The CDR3 here is CASRLERGEQYF. The CDR3, as DNA: TGTGCCAGCAGACTGGAGCGGGGCGAGCAGTACTTC. The chain couples TRBV2 to TRBJ2-7; 7 bases map to TRBD2. The CDR3 sequence is 12 residues long. V gave up 6 bases and J gave up 6 bases; unmatched junction bases: 5. The germline gives CDR1 SNHLY, CDR2 FYNNEI.

The chain uses TRBV27 and TRBJ2-7; D may be TRBD2 (5 bases). The CDR3 has 15 amino acids. Trimming cost V 2 bases and J 6 bases, with 17 bases left between them. Germline V gene data show CDR1 as MNHEY and CDR2 as SMNVEV (reference sequence). This CDR3 reads CASSLISGLGSEQYF. CDR3 coding DNA: TGTGCCAGCAGTTTAATATCGGGTCTGGGGAGCGAGCAGTACTTC.

The rearrangement joins TRBV5-1 to TRBJ2-3, with a tentative D call TRBD2 (7 bases). Looked up from germline, CDR1 is SGHRS and CDR2 is YFSETQ. V lost 6 bases and J 3 bases, leaving 14 bases between the germline ends. CDR3 length equals 14 residues. The CDR3 DNA sequence: TGCGCCAGCAATCCGGGGGGCGGAACAGATACGCAGTATTTT. This codes for CASNPGGGTDTQYF.

This chain connects TRBV6-1 to TRBJ1-4; possibly TRBD1 for D (5 bases). Germline V gene sequence: CDR1 MNHNS, CDR2 SASEGT. The CDR3 runs to 12 residues. V lost 3 bases, J lost 8 bases, and 7 bases lay in between. Written as DNA, the CDR3 is TGTGCCAGCAGTGAGCAGGGAGAAAAACTGTTTTTT. It codes for CASSEQGEKLFF.

This clone occurred a few times. This sequence joins TRBV10-3 and TRBJ1-2; no clear D. Trimming removed 2 bases from V and 1 base from J, with 8 bases in between. CDR1 and CDR2 (germline): ENHRY, SYGVKD. This CDR3 is 14 amino acids long. Written as DNA, the CDR3 is TGTGCCATCAGTGAGGGTCTTAGTAACTATGGCTACACCTTC. It codes for CAISEGLSNYGYTF.

The rearrangement uses TRBV18 and TRBJ2-7; 13 bases are a match to TRBD2. Germline V gene data show CDR1 as KGHSH and CDR2 as LQKENI. V trimming: 2 bases; J trimming: 6 bases; junction bases outside the gene matches: 4. CDR3 length: 15 residues. CDR3 in DNA: TGTGCCAGCTCACCAGGGACTAGCGGGGCCTCCGAGCAGTACTTC. Amino acid sequence: CASSPGTSGASEQYF.

This chain uses TRBV10-1 with TRBJ1-1; 8 nucleotides line up with TRBD1. V lost 4 bases and J lost 6; bases outside the gene matches: 7. Per germline, CDR1 WNHNN and CDR2 SYGVQD (reference sequence). There are 14 residues in the CDR3. The DNA of the CDR3 is TGCGCCAGCAGTGGAGAGACAGGGGACGCTGAAGCTTTCTTT. It codes for CASSGETGDAEAFF.

The CDR3 is CASRLVRGGSYNEQFF. DNA for the CDR3: TGTGCAAGTCGCTTAGTTAGAGGGGGCTCCTACAATGAGCAGTTCTTC. This sequence joins TRBV12-2 and TRBJ2-1; the table's TRBD1 call for D was not verified on the DNA. TRBV12-2 is shown as a pseudogene. The CDR3 covers 16 residues.

This chain uses TRBV7-2 with TRBJ2-7; a weak D match, TRBD2 (6 bases). V shed 1 base and J shed 4 bases, with 8 bases lying between them. The CDR3 spans 13 residues. The V gene's germline CDR1 is SGHTA and CDR2 FQGNSA. The CDR3 nucleotides are TGTGCCAGCAGCTTAGTTAGCGGATACGAGCAGTACTTC. Encoded protein: CASSLVSGYEQYF.

This chain uses TRBV5-3 with TRBJ2-3; D is ambiguous. TRBV5-3 carries the ORF label, with uncertain function. Trimming removed 4 bases from V and 5 bases from J, with 8 bases in between. This CDR3 has 12 amino acids. CDR3 bases: TGTGCCAGAAGCCGGTCCCGAGATACGCAGTATTTT. Its protein product is CARSRSRDTQYF.

The chain carries TRBV5-4 and TRBJ1-1; tentatively, D is TRBD1 (6 bases). Germline V gene sequence: CDR1 SGHNT, CDR2 YYREEE (reference sequence). The CDR3 totals 15 residues. V lost 4 bases and J 1 base, leaving 14 bases between the germline ends. The CDR3 nucleotides read TGTGCCAGCAGCCCCGTCTCACAGGGGAACACTGAAGCTTTCTTT. It codes for CASSPVSQGNTEAFF. The full variable domain, its missing parts supplied by reference TRBV5-4 and TRBJ1-1, is ETGVTQSPTHLIKTRGQQVTLRCSSQSGHNTVSWYQQALGQGPQFIFQYYREEENGRGNFPPRFSGLQFPNYSSELNVNALELDDSALYLCASSPVSQGNTEAFFGQGTRLTVV.

The J gene is TRBJ2-6, the V gene TRBV11-3, with a weak D call TRBD1 (5 bases). Germline V lookup: CDR1 SGHNT, CDR2 YENEEA. The CDR3 runs 19 residues. Trimming removed 0 bases from V and 0 bases from J, with 15 bases in between. CDR3 bases: TGTGCCAGCAGCTTAGATGGGGCCGGATCTTTCTCTGGGGCCAACGTCCTGACTTTC. It encodes CASSLDGAGSFSGANVLTF.

This clone was detected only a few times. CDR3 DNA sequence: TGCGCCAGCAGCCAGGACAGGGCTGATGAAAAACTGTTTTTT. This translates into CASSQDRADEKLFF. The chain uses TRBV4-3 and TRBJ1-4, with 8 positions matching TRBD1. This CDR3 spans 14 amino acids. The germline V gene encodes CDR1 LGHNA and CDR2 YSLEER. J lost 6 bases, V lost 3 bases, and 3 bases had no gene match.

J is TRBJ1-5 and V is TRBV23-1; the D gene is possibly TRBD1 (5 bases). TRBV23-1 is an ORF, and what it does is uncertain. The V end was cut by 3 bases, the J end by 7 bases, with 7 bases between. The CDR3 extends over 12 amino acids. The CDR3 coding sequence is TGCGCCAGCAGTCAGGGGGGGCAGCCCCAGCATTTT. This gives the protein CASSQGGQPQHF.

The chain couples TRBV29-1 to TRBJ2-1; a weak D match, TRBD1 (5 bases). V was pared by 5 bases and J by 5 bases, with 10 bases between. CDR3 size: 12 residues. The V gene's germline CDR1 is SQVTM and CDR2 ANQGSEA. For the CDR3, the DNA is TGCAGCGTTCACGCAGGGAACAATGAGCAGTTCTTC. Its translation: CSVHAGNNEQFF.